This T cell receptor (beta chain) comes out of a study of CD8+ T cells in alopecia areata. Study summary: Twice daily, treated patients received 5 to 10 mg of oral tofacitinib. General study points: Between patients, shared TCR sequences were less clear than in mice. This was possibly due in part to HLA diversity in the patient population.

Peripheral blood and lesional scalp punch biopsies were taken from alopecia areata patients. As to this clone: Its specificity is not known.

CDR1 ENHRY and CDR2 SYGVKD come from the germline V gene. V was pared by 2 bases and J by 2 bases, with 8 bases between. This CDR3 has 14 residues. Sequencing relied on a cDNA template that was reverse transcribed from extracted RNA. TCRdb's table, derived via immunoSEQ multiplex PCR, lists solely in-frame clones and lacks some. This sample yields about 98,000 clones, of which roughly 42% are seen a single time; almost 0.8% belongs to the top ten. The specimen was CD4+ T cells sorted from blood. The chain links TRBV10-3 to TRBJ2-3, with D unclear. This receptor was identified in a human donor with alopecia areata. The CDR3, as DNA: TGTGCCATCAGTGAGGACCGGAACACAGATACGCAGTATTTT. Its translation: CAISEDRNTDTQYF.